The 15 T cell receptor beta chains in this list originate from one sample, sequenced in a study of blood T cells in healthy people across ages. A second PCR, run for about 6 to 11 cycles, used a sample-barcoded 5' primer plus a J-beta primer mix. A single record per CDR3 protein comes from TCRdb applying MiXCR to the 5' RACE reads. Here the sample spans under 1,100,000 distinct CDR3 sequences, almost 25% being singletons. The same data also contributed to another study, on T cells of mothers and their children.

Specimen: blood. These receptors all stem from a girl aged 2 to 10 in good health.

This clonotype has more than one count but fewer than ten. V is TRBV15 and J is TRBJ2-1, with 9 nucleotides matching TRBD2. Germline CDR1 is LNHNV and CDR2 is YYDKDF (reference sequence). This CDR3 contains 15 residues. The V segment lost 4 bases and the J segment 3 bases; nucleotides outside the gene matches: 4. The CDR3 reads CATSIAGANYNEQFF. The CDR3 DNA follows: TGTGCCACCAGCATAGCGGGAGCTAACTACAATGAGCAGTTCTTC.

This clonotype was detected a few times. The rearrangement uses TRBV6-6 and TRBJ2-4; TRBD2 matches 11 bases. This CDR3 has 16 residues. Trimming took 8 bases from V and 1 from J; bases not matched to a gene: 7. Germline assignment: CDR1 MNHNY and CDR2 SVGAGI (reference sequence). The CDR3 bases are TGTGCCAGCCCAAATAGCGGGAGGGAGGCCAAAAACATTCAGTACTTC. It specifies CASPNSGREAKNIQYF.

This clonotype has just a few counts. V is TRBV12-3 or TRBV12-4 and J is TRBJ1-1; 7 nucleotides match TRBD1. V lost 5 bases and J lost 1; bases outside the gene matches: 7. CDR3 length equals 15 residues. CDR3 nucleotide sequence: TGTGCCAGCAGTGGATACCGGGACAGGAACACTGAAGCTTTCTTT. As protein: CASSGYRDRNTEAFF.

The V and J genes are TRBV20-1 and TRBJ1-4; no firm D call. Looked up from germline, CDR1 is DFQATT and CDR2 is SNEGSKA (reference sequence). This CDR3 spans 10 amino acids. Trimming took 5 bases from V and 13 from J, leaving 11 bases between them. Here the CDR3 DNA reads TGCAGTGCTTGGAGGGAGTTACTGTTTTTT. Its translation is CSAWRELLFF.

This clonotype was observed a few times. The chain couples TRBV25-1 to TRBJ1-2; TRBD1 matches 8 bases. Unmatched junction bases numbered 13, after V lost 5 bases and J lost 2 bases. Germline V gives CDR1 MGHDK, CDR2 SYGVNS. The CDR3 is 17 residues long. CDR3 amino acids: CASSSWQGASGNYGYTF. The CDR3 DNA is TGTGCCAGCAGTAGTTGGCAGGGGGCATCGGGGAACTATGGCTACACCTTC.

V gene TRBV27 combines with J gene TRBJ1-2; D may be TRBD1 (5 bases). The germline V gene has CDR1 MNHEY and CDR2 SMNVEV (reference sequence). The V and J ends lost 5 bases and 4 bases respectively, with 14 bases between them. CDR3 length: 14 residues. DNA for the CDR3: TGTGCCAGCAGTCTTCCGTTGGGGGGCTATGGCTACACCTTC. It codes for CASSLPLGGYGYTF.

This clonotype appeared a few times. At one boundary the junction diverges from the germline segment, which might be a read error. The chain couples TRBV7-7 to TRBJ2-5, with 8 bases identical to TRBD1. The CDR3 covers 15 residues. Germline lookup yields CDR1 SSHAT and CDR2 FNYEAQ (reference sequence). CDR3 DNA sequence: TGTGCTAGCAGCTTACTGGACAGGGTTGGGGAGACCCAGTACTTC. Protein: CASSLLDRVGETQYF.

The chain employs TRBV4-1 and TRBJ2-5; D not certain. The assigned J gene may be wrong: the sequence end matches TRBJ2-1 better. This CDR3 region has 12 residues. Germline V gene data show CDR1 as MGHRA and CDR2 as YSYEKL. CDR3 amino acids: CASSHRKNEQFF. The CDR3 nucleotides are TGCGCCAGCAGCCACAGGAAGAATGAGCAGTTCTTC.

The genes are TRBV7-8 and TRBJ2-3, with 7 bases identical to TRBD2. In germline, CDR1 is SGHVS, CDR2 FQNEAQ. The V segment lost 4 bases and the J segment 4 bases; nucleotides outside the gene matches: 14. This CDR3 spans 17 amino acids. The CDR3 here is CASSYVEGGRGADTQYF. Here the CDR3 DNA reads TGTGCCAGCAGCTATGTCGAGGGAGGGCGAGGGGCAGATACGCAGTATTTT.

This clonotype was observed a few times. The CDR3 here is CATSDLVSRGDFYTEAFF. The CDR3, as DNA: TGTGCCACCAGTGATTTGGTGTCCAGGGGGGATTTTTACACTGAAGCTTTCTTT. The chain is built from TRBV24-1 and TRBJ1-1; TRBD1 matches at 7 bases. The junction had 12 bases not matched to a gene; V was cut back by 0 bases and J by 3 bases. This CDR3 is built from 18 residues. CDR1 is KGHDR, CDR2 SFDVKD, per germline.

This chain links TRBV20-1 with TRBJ2-1; 10 bases are shared with TRBD2. Germline V gene sequence: CDR1 DFQATT, CDR2 SNEGSKA (reference sequence). V shed 6 bases, J shed 1 base, and the junction held 6 bases outside the gene matches. The CDR3 is made up of 15 amino acids. DNA for the CDR3: TGCAGTGCCAAACCTAGCGGGAGATCCTACAATGAGCAGTTCTTC. This codes for CSAKPSGRSYNEQFF.

The sample holds a few counts of this clonotype. CDR3 sequence: CASSYSPGQGVQETQYF. CDR3 nucleotide sequence: TGTGCCAGCAGTTACTCACCGGGACAGGGTGTTCAAGAGACCCAGTACTTC. This sequence joins TRBV6-5 and TRBJ2-5; TRBD1 agrees at 9 bases. This CDR3 spans 17 amino acids. Germline CDR1 reads MNHEY; CDR2 reads SVGAGI. The V segment lost 0 bases and the J segment 2 bases; nucleotides outside the gene matches: 7.

Turning to this clonotype: One junction end does not reproduce the germline sequence, and a read error may be involved. This sequence joins TRBV5-6 and TRBJ1-2, with a tentative D call TRBD1 (6 bases). The CDR3 consists of 14 residues. The germline V gene encodes CDR1 SGHDT and CDR2 YYEEEE. The CDR3 DNA follows: TGTGCCAGCAGCTCAGGGGATACTAACTATGGCTACGCCTTC. Translation gives CASSSGDTNYGYAF.

The rearrangement uses TRBV29-1 and TRBJ2-5; TRBD1 is a possible D gene (6 bases). The J call may be in error: the DNA end matches TRBJ2-1 better. CDR3 length equals 13 residues. Germline V gene data show CDR1 as SQVTM and CDR2 as ANQGSEA. The CDR3 bases are TGCAGCGTTGGGGGGCTTGCCGCCGATGAGCAGTTCTTC. Translation gives CSVGGLAADEQFF.

This clonotype was observed many times. The rearrangement uses TRBV20-1 and TRBJ1-1; D is perhaps TRBD1 (6 bases). With 8 bases removed from V and 2 bases from J, the gap between germline ends came to 12 bases. Germline V gene data show CDR1 as DFQATT and CDR2 as SNEGSKA (reference sequence). The CDR3 totals 12 residues. The CDR3 is CSLKQGNTEAFF. The CDR3 nucleotides read TGCAGTCTTAAACAGGGAAACACTGAAGCTTTCTTT.